This TCR beta chain was sequenced during a study of T cell responses to AZD1222 COVID-19 vaccine. Background on the study: Second-dose timings of about 4 or about 12 weeks were pooled.

The germline CDR1 and CDR2 sequences are GTSNPN and SVGIG (reference sequence). The CDR3 length is 17 residues. V shed 4 bases and J shed 6 bases, with 22 bases lying between them. Only in-frame clones appear in the TCRdb table, and some are missing; sequencing was by immunoSEQ multiplex PCR. Of about 130,000 clones listed, over 85% are singletons. Study-wide results and limits: Donors were mostly white British, more females; clonal diversity possibly underestimated. Two AZD1222 doses significantly raised spike-specific TCR breadth and depth over controls. Sampling captured repertoires only after the peak T cell response.

As for this clone: Its target is not known.

The receptor was derived from an adult in good health. The J gene is TRBJ1-6, the V gene TRBV30; the D is unclear. The input for sequencing was peripheral blood, taken on day 0 of AZD1222 vaccination. DNA for the CDR3: TGTGCCTGGACCTGGTGGAGGAGGGATTTGTGTAATTCACCCCTCCACTTT. Its protein product is CAWTWWRRDLCNSPLHF. Looking up the rest from reference TRBV30 and TRBJ1-6 gives the full variable domain: SQTIHQWPATLVQPVGSPLSLECTVEGTSNPNLYWYRQAAGRGLQLLFYSVGIGQISSEVPQNLSASRPQDRQFILSSKKLLLSDSGFYLCAWTWWRRDLCNSPLHFGNGTRLTVT.